What follows are 13 T cell receptor beta chains derived from one specimen sequenced in a study of CD8 T cells in ankylosing spondylitis. The study's findings and limits: Ankylosing spondylitis blood appeared to be characterized by a TCR beta motif of 8 or 9 highly homologous variants.

These TCRs are of unknown antigen specificity. TCRdb itself ran the 5' RACE reads through MiXCR, one entry per CDR3 protein. The sample carries around 390,000 distinct CDR3 sequences, about a fifth recorded once. Material: blood, either unsorted or a sorted T cell fraction (not recorded which). These receptors were taken from a male donor with ankylosing spondylitis.

The sample holds many counts of this clonotype. The chain is built from TRBV29-1 and TRBJ2-1; 11 bases align to TRBD1. This CDR3 contains 12 residues. The germline V gene has CDR1 SQVTM and CDR2 ANQGSEA. V lost 6 bases to trimming and J lost 8 bases; unmatched junction nucleotides: 3. CDR3 sequence: CSVGQGVDEQFF. The CDR3 region has the DNA TGCAGCGTGGGACAGGGGGTGGATGAGCAGTTCTTC.

The genes are TRBV5-4 and TRBJ2-3; TRBD2 matches at 9 bases. The V segment lost 0 bases and the J segment 5 bases; nucleotides outside the gene matches: 7. Germline lookup yields CDR1 SGHNT and CDR2 YYREEE (reference sequence). This CDR3 is 16 amino acids long. The CDR3 is CASSLVGGRALDTQYF. The CDR3 coding sequence is TGTGCCAGCAGCTTGGTAGGCGGGAGGGCCTTAGATACGCAGTATTTT.

The chain joins TRBV11-2 to TRBJ2-1; 13 bases are a match to TRBD2. The trim removed 1 base at V and 7 bases at J, leaving 7 bases unmatched. CDR3 length equals 17 residues. The germline V gene encodes CDR1 SGHAT and CDR2 FQNNGV. The CDR3 sequence: CASSLGTSGRSGNEQFF. For the CDR3, the DNA is TGTGCCAGCAGCTTAGGGACTAGCGGGAGAAGTGGAAATGAGCAGTTCTTC.

The chain has TRBV14 and TRBJ1-4; 7 nucleotides match TRBD1. This CDR3 region has 13 residues. Unmatched junction bases numbered 5, after V lost 5 bases and J lost 8 bases. CDR1 is SGHDN, CDR2 FVKESK, per germline. The DNA for the CDR3 is TGTGCCAGCAGCGACAGGGTCCGGGAAAAACTGTTTTTT. Residues: CASSDRVREKLFF. Supplemented by reference TRBV14 and TRBJ1-4, the full variable domain reads EAGVTQFPSHSVIEKGQTVTLRCDPISGHDNLYWYRRVMGKEIKFLLHFVKESKQDESGMPNNRFLAERTGGTYSTLKVQPAELEDSGVYFCASSDRVREKLFFGSGTQLSVL.

The chain couples TRBV28 to TRBJ2-1; tentatively, D is TRBD1 or TRBD2 (5 bases each). CDR3 length: 17 amino acids. V lost 0 bases, J lost 7 bases, and 19 bases lay in between. The germline gives CDR1 MDHEN, CDR2 SYDVKM. The CDR3 coding sequence is TGTGCCAGCAGTTTATGGAGGGGAGTAGCGACGAAAAATGAGCAGTTCTTC. Amino acid sequence: CASSLWRGVATKNEQFF.

The chain recombines TRBV12-3 or TRBV12-4 with TRBJ1-2; 8 positions agree with TRBD1. V was clipped by 7 bases and J by 8 bases; unmatched bases: 6. The CDR3 totals 12 residues. CDR3 amino acids: CASTRTGNGYTF. The CDR3 DNA follows: TGTGCCAGCACCCGGACAGGGAACGGCTACACCTTC.

This clonotype occurred many times. V and J are TRBV7-2 and TRBJ2-1, with 8 bases that match TRBD2. Germline V gives CDR1 SGHTA, CDR2 FQGNSA. This CDR3 has 16 amino acids. The V gene end was trimmed by 6 bases and the J gene end by 5 bases; junction bases not matched to a gene: 12. CDR3 region: CASRRDLAGVDNEQFF. The CDR3 DNA reads TGTGCCAGCAGACGCGATCTAGCGGGCGTGGACAATGAGCAGTTCTTC.

The chain uses TRBV28 and TRBJ2-1; 8 bases align to TRBD2. Germline values: CDR1 MDHEN, CDR2 SYDVKM. The length of the CDR3 is 16 residues. The junction had 10 bases not matched to a gene; V was cut back by 6 bases and J by 3 bases. CDR3 in amino acids: CASRSHSGSFYNEQFF. CDR3 DNA: TGTGCCAGCAGGTCTCACAGCGGGAGTTTCTACAATGAGCAGTTCTTC.

This clonotype was seen a handful of times. V is TRBV5-6 and J is TRBJ1-1, with TRBD1 identical over 7 bases. Germline lookup yields CDR1 SGHDT and CDR2 YYEEEE. The CDR3 runs to 14 residues. The V gene end was trimmed by 1 base and the J gene end by 5 bases; junction bases not matched to a gene: 5. As DNA, the CDR3 is TGTGCCAGCAGCTTGTGGCAGGGGGTGACTGAAGCTTTCTTT. Translated, it gives CASSLWQGVTEAFF.

This clonotype was counted between two and nine times. The V and J genes are TRBV29-1 and TRBJ2-2; tentatively, D is TRBD1 or TRBD2 (7 bases each). Trimming stripped 1 base from V and 4 bases from J, with 25 bases between. Germline assignment: CDR1 SQVTM and CDR2 ANQGSEA. This CDR3 is built from 19 residues. The CDR3, as DNA: TGCAGCGTTGAAGTCTGGGAGACAGGGCGGGAGATTGGCACCGGGGAGCTGTTTTTT. Translating it yields CSVEVWETGREIGTGELFF.

The chain joins TRBV28 to TRBJ2-2; TRBD2 agrees at 8 bases. The CDR3 extends over 17 amino acids. The germline V gene has CDR1 MDHEN and CDR2 SYDVKM. V trimming: 6 bases; J trimming: 5 bases; junction bases outside the gene matches: 14. The CDR3 DNA follows: TGTGCCAGCAGCGGCGACCGAGCGGGAGTGGGTACCGGGGAGCTGTTTTTT. Its translation: CASSGDRAGVGTGELFF.

This chain uses TRBV18 with TRBJ1-3; 7 nucleotides line up with TRBD1. Germline-derived CDR1 and CDR2 are KGHSH and LQKENI. V dropped 6 bases and J dropped 1; count of bases not matched to a gene: 12. The CDR3 is made up of 17 amino acids. The CDR3 region is CASSPRTGTPSGNTIYF. In DNA form, the CDR3 reads TGTGCCAGCTCCCCGCGGACAGGAACACCATCTGGAAACACCATATATTTT. Complete variable domain (other parts from reference TRBV18 and TRBJ1-3): NAGVMQNPRHLVRRRGQEARLRCSPMKGHSHVYWYRQLPEEGLKFMVYLQKENIIDESGMPKERFSAEFPKEGPSILRIQQVVRGDSAAYFCASSPRTGTPSGNTIYFGEGSWLTVV.

This clonotype was seen a handful of times. The rearrangement uses TRBV10-3 and TRBJ2-1, with TRBD2 matching over 15 bases. J lost 1 base, V lost 6 bases, and 10 bases had no gene match. This CDR3 is 19 amino acids long. Germline values: CDR1 ENHRY, CDR2 SYGVKD. CDR3 sequence (DNA): TGTGCCATCAGAAACCAAGGACTAGCGGGAGGGGGGTCCTACAATGAGCAGTTCTTC. Amino acid sequence: CAIRNQGLAGGGSYNEQFF.